A single sample gave rise to the 14 T cell receptor beta chains below, sequenced in a study of cytomegalovirus exposure and HLA in healthy donors. The repertoire was sequenced with immunoSEQ multiplex PCR; TCRdb's copy has only in-frame clones and lacks some. The sample holds around 69,000 clones; over 90% are singletons and the top ten take more than 4%. Material for sequencing was PBMCs. These receptors were obtained from a woman aged 18-29 years in good health and CMV-seropositive.

This sequence joins TRBV10-3 and TRBJ2-3; 8 positions agree with TRBD2. The CDR3 extends over 18 amino acids. Trimming cost V 5 bases and J 3 bases; bases outside gene matches: 16. Germline V gene sequence: CDR1 ENHRY, CDR2 SYGVKD. CDR3 nucleotides: TGTGCCATCAGTCCATTCGGGAGGGCCGCCATGGGAACAGATACGCAGTATTTT. Amino acids: CAISPFGRAAMGTDTQYF.

CDR3 coding DNA: TGTGCCAGCACCCTGACTAGCGCCAAGCCCACAGATACGCAGTATTTT. Translated: CASTLTSAKPTDTQYF. The rearrangement links TRBV6-4 to TRBJ2-3; 8 bases are shared with TRBD2. The CDR3 covers 16 residues. Germline trimming cut 7 bases from V and 2 bases from J; bases unmatched to any gene: 11. Germline V gene data show CDR1 as MRHNA and CDR2 as SNTAGT.

V usage is TRBV4-1 and J usage is TRBJ2-7; a weak D match, TRBD1 (6 bases). The V gene lost 3 bases and the J gene lost 2 bases, with 26 bases spanning the gap. This CDR3 has 19 residues. Germline-derived CDR1 and CDR2 are MGHRA and YSYEKL. CDR3 in amino acids: CASSQVVGFTGQLPYEQYF. For the CDR3, the DNA is TGCGCCAGCAGCCAGGTGGTTGGGTTTACCGGACAGCTACCCTACGAGCAGTACTTC.

The chain links TRBV30 to TRBJ2-7; 7 bases agree with TRBD1. Germline lookup yields CDR1 GTSNPN and CDR2 SVGIG (reference sequence). The CDR3 consists of 16 residues. The V segment lost 3 bases and the J segment 5 bases; nucleotides outside the gene matches: 16. Here the CDR3 DNA reads TGTGCCTGGAGCAGACCAATATCCGGGACAGCCAACGAGCAGTACTTC. Translated: CAWSRPISGTANEQYF.

This clone was seen once. The chain couples TRBV6-6 to TRBJ2-7; D might be TRBD2 (7 bases). The CDR3 has 15 amino acids. V lost 3 bases and J lost 3, with 15 bases in between. Germline CDR1 MNHNY, CDR2 SVGAGI (reference sequence). CDR3 bases: TGTGCCAGCAGTTATCGGGGGGCAGGGGACTACGAGCAGTACTTC. Its translation is CASSYRGAGDYEQYF.

This sequence joins TRBV5-6 and TRBJ2-2; 10 bases are a match to TRBD2. Germline loops: CDR1 SGHDT, CDR2 YYEEEE. The CDR3 spans 16 residues. V lost 3 bases to trimming and J lost 6 bases; unmatched junction nucleotides: 8. The CDR3 loop is CASSSLAGEYAGELFF. As DNA, the CDR3 is TGTGCCAGCAGCTCCCTAGCGGGGGAGTATGCCGGGGAGCTGTTTTTT.

The chain is built from TRBV7-9 and TRBJ2-3, with 12 bases fitting TRBD2. The CDR3 has 16 residues. V shed 1 base and J 4 bases; nucleotides not matched to a gene: 3. Germline loops: CDR1 SEHNR, CDR2 FQNEAQ (reference sequence). The CDR3 DNA sequence: TGTGCCAGCAGCTTAGGACTAGCGGGAGCCTCAGATACGCAGTATTTT. Translation: CASSLGLAGASDTQYF.

In nucleotides, the CDR3 is TGCGCCAGCAGTGAGTCGGCGACAGGGGGCGCGGCTAATGAAAAACTGTTTTTT. It is translated as CASSESATGGAANEKLFF. The rearrangement joins TRBV10-1 to TRBJ1-4; 10 bases agree with TRBD1. The V segment lost 0 bases and the J segment 3 bases; nucleotides outside the gene matches: 7. This CDR3 has 18 amino acids. Germline V gene sequence: CDR1 WNHNN, CDR2 SYGVQD (reference sequence).

The CDR3: CASRLEGGTSYEQYF. CDR3 coding DNA: TGTGCAAGTCGCTTAGAAGGGGGCACCTCCTACGAGCAGTACTTC. The chain combines TRBV12-2 with TRBJ2-7; the D segment call TRBD1 is taken from the table without a DNA check. TRBV12-2 is classified as a pseudogene. The CDR3 is made up of 15 amino acids.

This sequence joins TRBV11-3 and TRBJ2-1; possibly TRBD1 for D (5 bases). CDR1 is SGHNT, CDR2 YENEEA, per germline. The CDR3 is made up of 15 amino acids. Trimming cost V 1 base and J 2 bases, with 9 bases left between them. The CDR3 region has the DNA TGTGCCAGCAGCTTAGGGATAGGGGCCTACAATGAGCAGTTCTTC. Its protein is CASSLGIGAYNEQFF.

The chain has TRBV28 and TRBJ1-2; 8 bases map to TRBD1. Losses at the gene ends were 6 bases for V and 4 bases for J; bases not matched to a gene: 10. Germline values: CDR1 MDHEN, CDR2 SYDVKM. The CDR3 totals 15 residues. As DNA, the CDR3 is TGTGCCAGCAGCCCCGGGGACAGGCCGGCCTATGGCTACACCTTC. Translating it yields CASSPGDRPAYGYTF.

The CDR3 is CASSLEDNTYEQYF. The CDR3 bases are TGTGCCAGCAGCTTAGAGGACAACACCTACGAGCAGTACTTC. V gene TRBV11-3 combines with J gene TRBJ2-7; TRBD1 might be the D (5 bases). V was clipped by 0 bases and J by 2 bases, with 8 bases between them. The CDR3 totals 14 residues. CDR1 SGHNT and CDR2 YENEEA come from the germline V gene.

V and J are TRBV7-9 and TRBJ2-2, with TRBD1 matching over 7 bases. This CDR3 contains 15 residues. CDR1 SEHNR and CDR2 FQNEAQ come from the germline V gene (reference sequence). V shed 5 bases, J shed 7 bases, and the junction held 10 bases outside the gene matches. The CDR3 loop is CASSTQGSGSGELFF. The CDR3 DNA reads TGTGCCAGCAGCACACAGGGGAGTGGGAGCGGGGAGCTGTTTTTT.

The V and J genes are TRBV7-8 and TRBJ2-3; a weak D match, TRBD1 (6 bases). This CDR3 has 13 amino acids. V lost 7 bases to trimming and J lost 5 bases, with 13 bases between them. Germline CDR1 is SGHVS and CDR2 is FQNEAQ. The CDR3 sequence: CASTQGPQDTQYF. DNA of the CDR3: TGTGCCAGCACCCAGGGGCCGCAAGATACGCAGTATTTT.